The 18 T cell receptor beta chains below come from one sample, sequenced in a study of blood T cell repertoires in COVID-19. Only in-frame clones appear in the TCRdb table, and some are missing; sequencing was by immunoSEQ multiplex PCR. The table has some 200,000 clones, roughly 80% seen once. The source material was peripheral blood. Every receptor here comes from a woman between 35 and 50 years old with COVID-19, enrolled during active disease.

The chain links TRBV5-1 to TRBJ2-7; TRBD1 might be the D (6 bases). Germline V gene data show CDR1 as SGHRS and CDR2 as YFSETQ. The CDR3 has 13 residues. V was cut by 1 base and J by 1 base, with 6 bases left in between. The CDR3 protein is CASSLTGSYEQYF. CDR3 nucleotides: TGCGCCAGCAGCTTGACAGGGTCCTACGAGCAGTACTTC.

The chain uses TRBV29-1 and TRBJ2-2, with D perhaps matching TRBD1 (8 bases). From germline, CDR1 is SQVTM and CDR2 ANQGSEA. This CDR3 is 14 amino acids long. Trimming cost V 6 bases and J 4 bases, with 15 bases left between them. CDR3 sequence: CSVAGQDLTGELFF. CDR3 sequence (DNA): TGCAGCGTAGCGGGACAGGACCTCACCGGGGAGCTGTTTTTT.

V gene TRBV27 combines with J gene TRBJ2-7, with 9 bases aligning to TRBD2. This CDR3 comprises 15 residues. Unmatched junction bases numbered 6, after V lost 4 bases and J lost 2 bases. Germline V lookup: CDR1 MNHEY, CDR2 SMNVEV (reference sequence). CDR3 in amino acids: CASSYASGDTYEQYV. The CDR3 DNA is TGTGCCAGCAGTTACGCTAGCGGGGATACCTACGAGCAGTACGTC.

This clone occurred once. The V call is TRBV11-2, the J call TRBJ2-2; 10 bases align to TRBD2. CDR3 length: 16 residues. Germline values: CDR1 SGHAT, CDR2 FQNNGV. The V gene end was trimmed by 3 bases and the J gene end by 1 base; junction bases not matched to a gene: 2. CDR3 nucleotides: TGTGCCAGCAGCTTTCTAGCGGGGGTGAACACCGGGGAGCTGTTTTTT. Translated, it gives CASSFLAGVNTGELFF.

The J gene is TRBJ2-3, the V gene TRBV5-5; possible D gene TRBD1, 6 bases. V was clipped by 0 bases and J by 3 bases, with 14 bases between them. Germline CDR1 is SGHKS and CDR2 is YYEKEE (reference sequence). The length of the CDR3 is 16 residues. CDR3 sequence (DNA): TGTGCCAGCAGCTTGGTTGCAGGGGACGGTACAGATACGCAGTATTTT. Amino acids: CASSLVAGDGTDTQYF.

This clone was counted between two and nine times. The chain uses TRBV5-1 and TRBJ2-7; no definite D call. There are 12 residues in the CDR3. Germline values: CDR1 SGHRS, CDR2 YFSETQ. Trimming took off 1 base at V and 3 bases at J, with 5 bases between the two ends. CDR3 nucleotide sequence: TGCGCCAGCAGCTTGACTGTCTACGAGCAGTACTTC. Amino acid sequence: CASSLTVYEQYF.

This clone was recorded a few times. V gene TRBV27 combines with J gene TRBJ1-4, with D unclear. Trimming removed 3 bases at V and 4 bases at J, with 6 bases between. From germline, CDR1 is MNHEY and CDR2 SMNVEV (reference sequence). This CDR3 comprises 13 residues. The CDR3 DNA reads TGTGCCAGCAGTTTCGAGAATAATGAAAAACTGTTTTTT. Encoded protein: CASSFENNEKLFF.

The chain carries TRBV11-2 and TRBJ2-7, with D uncertain. The CDR3 has 12 amino acids. CDR1 and CDR2 (germline): SGHAT, FQNNGV. Trimming removed 5 bases from V and 2 bases from J, with 7 bases in between. The CDR3 DNA sequence: TGTGCCAGCAGCATCGACACCTACGAGCAGTACTTC. It yields the protein CASSIDTYEQYF.

V usage is TRBV19 and J usage is TRBJ1-5; no definite D call. In germline, CDR1 is LNHDA, CDR2 SQIVND (reference sequence). The CDR3 has 12 residues. The V end was cut by 5 bases, the J end by 3 bases, with 5 bases between. CDR3 in amino acids: CASSVINQPQHF. The CDR3 DNA is TGTGCCAGTAGTGTTATCAATCAGCCCCAGCATTTT.

This clone was observed a single time. The CDR3 bases are TGTGCCAGTAGTATAGGAAGGGGTGGCAATCAGCCCCAGCATTTT. This encodes CASSIGRGGNQPQHF. V and J are TRBV19 and TRBJ1-5; D possibly corresponds to TRBD1 (5 bases). CDR3 length equals 15 residues. Trimming took 1 base from V and 2 from J, leaving 9 bases between them. Germline CDR1 is LNHDA and CDR2 is SQIVND (reference sequence).

A few counts support this clone. The chain employs TRBV7-5 and TRBJ1-5. TRBV7-5 is an annotated pseudogene. This CDR3 has 12 residues. The CDR3 loop reads CAGVWGNQPQHF. The CDR3 DNA reads as TGTGCCGGAGTTTGGGGCAATCAGCCCCAGCATTTT.

The chain carries TRBV10-3 and TRBJ1-4, with D unresolved. This CDR3 is built from 14 residues. Germline assignment: CDR1 ENHRY and CDR2 SYGVKD. Trimming took off 5 bases at V and 0 bases at J, with 7 bases between the two ends. CDR3 sequence: CAISTDATNEKLFF. In nucleotides, the CDR3 is TGTGCCATCAGTACAGACGCAACTAATGAAAAACTGTTTTTT.

The chain couples TRBV11-1 to TRBJ1-4; D is ambiguous. Germline-derived CDR1 and CDR2 are SGHAT and FQDESV (reference sequence). CDR3 size: 13 residues. Trimming left V 4 bases short and J 7 bases short, with 10 bases between. The CDR3: CASSSPRSEKLFF. CDR3 nucleotide sequence: TGTGCCAGCAGCTCGCCTAGAAGTGAAAAACTGTTTTTT.

The gene calls are TRBV5-1 and TRBJ1-5; possibly TRBD1 for D (6 bases). The V gene lost 4 bases and the J gene lost 5 bases, with 10 bases spanning the gap. Germline V gene sequence: CDR1 SGHRS, CDR2 YFSETQ. This CDR3 contains 13 residues. The CDR3 nucleotides read TGCGCCAGCAGCCCAGGGGTAGATCAGCCCCAGCATTTT. This gives the protein CASSPGVDQPQHF.

The chain recombines TRBV5-8 with TRBJ2-2, with D hard to call. The V gene lost 0 bases and the J gene lost 4 bases, with 7 bases spanning the gap. This CDR3 contains 14 residues. CDR1 and CDR2 (germline): SGHTS, YDEGEE. The CDR3 loop reads CASSLDIFTGELFF. DNA for the CDR3: TGTGCCAGCAGCTTGGACATCTTCACCGGGGAGCTGTTTTTT. The full variable domain, its missing parts supplied by reference TRBV5-8 and TRBJ2-2, is EAGVTQSPTHLIKTRGQQATLRCSPISGHTSVYWYQQALGLGLQFLLWYDEGEERNRGNFPPRFSGRQFPNYSSELNVNALELEDSALYLCASSLDIFTGELFFGEGSRLTVL.

This sequence joins TRBV11-2 and TRBJ1-1; D remains ambiguous. The CDR3 sequence is 14 residues long. The germline V and J ends were trimmed by 0 bases and 4 bases, with 9 bases remaining between them. Germline CDR1 SGHAT, CDR2 FQNNGV. Here the CDR3 DNA reads TGTGCCAGCAGCTTAGATGTCCGGGGCACTGAAGCTTTCTTT. This sequence encodes CASSLDVRGTEAFF.

The chain has TRBV28 and TRBJ2-3, with TRBD2 as a possible D gene (5 bases). Per germline, CDR1 MDHEN and CDR2 SYDVKM. The CDR3 runs to 12 residues. V was clipped by 2 bases and J by 6 bases, with 6 bases between them. As DNA, the CDR3 is TGTGCCAGCAGTTTAAGGAGGGATACGCAGTATTTT. It translates to CASSLRRDTQYF.

The rearrangement joins TRBV25-1 to TRBJ1-2; D possibly corresponds to TRBD1 (6 bases). Trimming took off 7 bases at V and 2 bases at J, with 11 bases between the two ends. Germline CDR1 MGHDK, CDR2 SYGVNS. The CDR3 spans 13 residues. DNA for the CDR3: TGTGCCAGCAATCAGGGGCCGAACTATGGCTACACCTTC. Its translation: CASNQGPNYGYTF.